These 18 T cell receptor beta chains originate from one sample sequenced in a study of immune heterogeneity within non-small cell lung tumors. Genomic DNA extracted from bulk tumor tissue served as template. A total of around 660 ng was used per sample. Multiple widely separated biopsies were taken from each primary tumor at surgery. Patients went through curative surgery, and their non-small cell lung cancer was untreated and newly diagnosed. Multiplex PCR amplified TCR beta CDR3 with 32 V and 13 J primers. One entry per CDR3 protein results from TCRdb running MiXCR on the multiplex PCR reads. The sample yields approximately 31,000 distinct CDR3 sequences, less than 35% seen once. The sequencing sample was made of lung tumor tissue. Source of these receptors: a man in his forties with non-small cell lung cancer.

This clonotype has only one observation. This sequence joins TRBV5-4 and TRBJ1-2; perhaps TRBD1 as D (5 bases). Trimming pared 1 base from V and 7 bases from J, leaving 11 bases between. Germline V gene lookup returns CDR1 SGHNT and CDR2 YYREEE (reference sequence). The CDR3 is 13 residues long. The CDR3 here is CASSLFQGFGYTF. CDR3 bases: TGTGCCAGCAGCTTGTTTCAGGGTTTTGGCTACACCTTC.

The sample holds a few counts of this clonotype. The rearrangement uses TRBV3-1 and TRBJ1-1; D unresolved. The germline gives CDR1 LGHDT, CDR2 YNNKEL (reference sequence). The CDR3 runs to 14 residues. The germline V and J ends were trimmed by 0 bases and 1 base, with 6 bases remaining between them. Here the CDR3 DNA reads TGTGCCAGCAGCCAAGACTTGGGGAACACTGAAGCTTTCTTT. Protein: CASSQDLGNTEAFF.

CDR3 in amino acids: CSVEDRLAGGTDTQYF. As DNA, the CDR3 is TGCAGCGTTGAAGATAGGCTAGCGGGAGGCACAGATACGCAGTATTTT. V and J are TRBV29-1 and TRBJ2-3; TRBD2 agrees at 10 bases. Losses at the gene ends were 0 bases for V and 1 base for J; bases not matched to a gene: 4. Germline CDR1 and CDR2: SQVTM and ANQGSEA. The CDR3 length is 16 residues.

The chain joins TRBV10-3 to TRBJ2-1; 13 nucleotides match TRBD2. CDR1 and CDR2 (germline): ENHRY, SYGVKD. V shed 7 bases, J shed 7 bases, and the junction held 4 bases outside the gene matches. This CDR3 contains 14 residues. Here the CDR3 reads CAITATSGRNEQFF. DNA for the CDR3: TGTGCCATCACCGCGACTAGCGGGAGGAATGAGCAGTTCTTC.

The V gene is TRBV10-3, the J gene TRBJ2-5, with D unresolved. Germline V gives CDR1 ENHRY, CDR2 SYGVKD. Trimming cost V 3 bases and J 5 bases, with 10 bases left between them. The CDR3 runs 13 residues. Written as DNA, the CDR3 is TGTGCCATCAGTGACAAGGGCCCGGAGACCCAGTACTTC. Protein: CAISDKGPETQYF.

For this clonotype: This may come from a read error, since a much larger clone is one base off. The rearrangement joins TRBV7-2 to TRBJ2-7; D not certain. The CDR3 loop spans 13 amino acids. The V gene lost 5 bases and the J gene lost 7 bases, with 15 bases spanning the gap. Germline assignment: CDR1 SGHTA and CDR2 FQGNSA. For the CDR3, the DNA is TGTGCCAGCAGCCCCCCCCAGTTGCAGGAGCAGTACTTC. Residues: CASSPPQLQEQYF.

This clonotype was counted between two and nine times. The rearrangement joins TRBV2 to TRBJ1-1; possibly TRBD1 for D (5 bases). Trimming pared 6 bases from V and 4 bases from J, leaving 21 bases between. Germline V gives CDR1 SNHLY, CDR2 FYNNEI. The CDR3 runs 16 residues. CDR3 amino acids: CASSYAGVPAGTEAFF. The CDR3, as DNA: TGTGCCAGCAGCTACGCGGGGGTCCCAGCGGGCACTGAAGCTTTCTTT. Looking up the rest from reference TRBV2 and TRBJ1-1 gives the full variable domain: EPEVTQTPSHQVTQMGQEVILRCVPISNHLYFYWYRQILGQKVEFLVSFYNNEISEKSEIFDDQFSVERPDGSNFTLKIRSTKLEDSAMYFCASSYAGVPAGTEAFFGQGTRLTVV.

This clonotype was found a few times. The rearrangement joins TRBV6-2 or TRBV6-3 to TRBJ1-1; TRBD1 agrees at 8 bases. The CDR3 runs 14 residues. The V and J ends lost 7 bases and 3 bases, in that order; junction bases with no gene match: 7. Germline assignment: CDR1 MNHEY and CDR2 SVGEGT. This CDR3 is CASTYRGEDTEAFF. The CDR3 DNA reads TGTGCCAGCACCTACAGGGGGGAGGACACTGAAGCTTTCTTT.

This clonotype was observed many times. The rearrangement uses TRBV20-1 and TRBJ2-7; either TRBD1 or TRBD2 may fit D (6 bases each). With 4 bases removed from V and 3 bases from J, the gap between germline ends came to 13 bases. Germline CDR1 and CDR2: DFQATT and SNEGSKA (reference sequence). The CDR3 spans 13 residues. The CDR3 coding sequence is TGCAGTGCTACGGGGGACATATACTACGAGCAGTACTTC. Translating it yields CSATGDIYYEQYF.

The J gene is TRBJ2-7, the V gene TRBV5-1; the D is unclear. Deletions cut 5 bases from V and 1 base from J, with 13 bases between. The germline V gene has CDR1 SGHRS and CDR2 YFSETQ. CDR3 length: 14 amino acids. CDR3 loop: CASSYWTASYEQYF. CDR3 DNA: TGCGCCAGCAGTTACTGGACCGCTTCCTACGAGCAGTACTTC.

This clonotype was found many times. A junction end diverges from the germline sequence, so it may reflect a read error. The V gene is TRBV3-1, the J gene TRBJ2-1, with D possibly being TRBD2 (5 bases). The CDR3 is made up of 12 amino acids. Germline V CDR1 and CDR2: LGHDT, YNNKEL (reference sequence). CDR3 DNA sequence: TGTGCCAGCAGGATCGGAACTAGGGAGTGGGTCTTC. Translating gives CASRIGTREWVF.

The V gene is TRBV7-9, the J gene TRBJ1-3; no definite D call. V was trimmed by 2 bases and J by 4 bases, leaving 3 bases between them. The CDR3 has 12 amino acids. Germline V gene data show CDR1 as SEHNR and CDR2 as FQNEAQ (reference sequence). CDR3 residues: CASSLQGNTIYF. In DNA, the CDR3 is TGTGCCAGCAGCTTACAGGGAAACACCATATATTTT. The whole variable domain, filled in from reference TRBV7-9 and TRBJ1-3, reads DTGVSQNPRHKITKRGQNVTFRCDPISEHNRLYWYRQTLGQGPEFLTYFQNEAQLEKSRLLSDRFSAERPKGSFSTLEIQRTEQGDSAMYLCASSLQGNTIYFGEGSWLTVV.

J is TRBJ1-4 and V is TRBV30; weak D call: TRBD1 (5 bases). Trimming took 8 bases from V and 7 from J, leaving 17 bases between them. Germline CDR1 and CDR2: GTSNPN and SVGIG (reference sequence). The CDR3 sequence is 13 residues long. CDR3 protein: CAQEGVSGEKLFF. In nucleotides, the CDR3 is TGTGCCCAGGAAGGGGTATCGGGTGAAAAACTGTTTTTT.

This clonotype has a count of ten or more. CDR3 sequence (DNA): TGTGCCAGCAGTGCGGCGGGACAGGTGAACACTGAAGCTTTCTTT. Encoded protein: CASSAAGQVNTEAFF. The V call is TRBV25-1, the J call TRBJ1-1; 8 bases match TRBD1. From germline, CDR1 is MGHDK and CDR2 SYGVNS. Unmatched junction bases numbered 4, after V lost 4 bases and J lost 0 bases. CDR3 size: 15 residues.

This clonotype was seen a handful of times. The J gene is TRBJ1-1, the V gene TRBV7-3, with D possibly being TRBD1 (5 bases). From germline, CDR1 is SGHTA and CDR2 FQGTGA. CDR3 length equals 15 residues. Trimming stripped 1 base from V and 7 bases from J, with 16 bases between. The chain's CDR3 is CASSLMGGERVEAFF. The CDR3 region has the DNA TGTGCCAGCAGCTTAATGGGGGGGGAACGTGTTGAAGCTTTCTTT.

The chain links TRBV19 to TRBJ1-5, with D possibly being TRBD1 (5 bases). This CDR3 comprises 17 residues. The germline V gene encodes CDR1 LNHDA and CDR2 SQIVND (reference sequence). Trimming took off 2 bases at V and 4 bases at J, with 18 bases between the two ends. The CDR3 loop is CASSISAWGFSNQPQHF. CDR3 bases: TGTGCCAGTAGTATATCGGCTTGGGGGTTTAGTAATCAGCCCCAGCATTTT.

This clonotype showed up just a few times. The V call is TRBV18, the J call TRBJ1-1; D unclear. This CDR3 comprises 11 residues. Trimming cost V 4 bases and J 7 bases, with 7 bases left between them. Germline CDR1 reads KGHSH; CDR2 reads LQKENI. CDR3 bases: TGTGCCAGCTCACTCGACCGTGAAGCTTTCTTT. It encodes CASSLDREAFF.

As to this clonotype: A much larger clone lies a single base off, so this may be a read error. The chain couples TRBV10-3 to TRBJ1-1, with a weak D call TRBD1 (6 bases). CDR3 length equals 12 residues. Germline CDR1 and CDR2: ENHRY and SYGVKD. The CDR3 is CVIRDQGTEAFF. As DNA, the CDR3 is TGTGTCATCAGGGACCAGGGGACTGAAGCTTTCTTT.